Listed below are T cell receptor beta chains from one sample, sequenced in a study of blood T cells in healthy people across ages. MiXCR, applied by TCRdb to the 5' RACE reads, yields one record per CDR3 protein. The repertoire holds 1.5 million to 2 million distinct CDR3 sequences, approximately 39% seen once, with roughly 23% in the top ten. The sequencing input was blood. The source of these receptors is a human donor in good health. Each CDR3 is given with its conserved first and last residue. The D gene is left open where the match is weak. For some rows the clone size is stated as once, few or many, or as a class when expanded; others skip it.

>TRBJ2-1|NA|NA|TRBV6-6
CASSYSKDTANQFF
TGTGCCAGCAGTTACTCGAAAGACACGGCGAACCAGTTCTTC
>TRBJ1-4|once|NA|TRBV5-1
CASSLGLTNEKRFF
TGCGCCAGCAGCCTGGGGCTAACTAATGAAAAACGGTTTTTT
>TRBJ2-7|few|NA|TRBV15
CATSNGTLSSYEQYF
TGTGCCACCAGCAACGGGACTCTGAGCTCCTACGAGCAGTACTTC
>TRBJ2-3|once|NA|TRBV5-1
CASSLLGSADTQYF
TGCGCCAGCAGCCTACTGGGTAGTGCAGATACGCAGTATTTT
>TRBJ2-1|few|TRBD1|TRBV5-6
CASSWFLVGGGQFF
TGTGCCAGCAGCTGGTTTCTTGTAGGGGGCGGTCAGTTCTTC
>TRBJ2-7|NA|NA|TRBV21-1
CASRPLAGVIEALGEQYF
TGTGCCAGCAGACCTTTGGCGGGGGTGATCGAGGCGTTAGGCGAGCAGTACTTC
>TRBJ2-1|NA|TRBD2|TRBV20-1
CSVRAGGDYNEQFF
TGCAGTGTCCGGGCGGGGGGAGACTACAATGAGCAGTTCTTC
>TRBJ2-7|few|NA|TRBV9
CASSLGGPGPYEQYF
TGTGCCAGCAGCTTGGGAGGTCCAGGTCCCTACGAGCAGTACTTC
>TRBJ2-3|NA|NA|TRBV28
CASSFIPGASTDTQYF
TGTGCCAGCAGTTTCATCCCCGGAGCTAGCACAGATACGCAGTATTTT
>TRBJ1-2|NA|NA|TRBV5-1
CASSSGAARNHYGYTF
TGCGCCAGCAGCTCGGGGGCAGCCCGGAATCACTATGGCTACACCTTC
>TRBJ1-5|NA|NA|TRBV7-2
CASSPHAGGGFGNQPQHF
TGTGCCAGCAGCCCTCATGCGGGGGGAGGATTCGGCAATCAGCCCCAGCATTTT
>TRBJ1-1|NA|NA|TRBV7-3
CASSSDRNAEAFF
TGTGCCAGCAGCTCAGACAGGAACGCTGAAGCTTTCTTT
>TRBJ2-7|few|NA|TRBV5-1
CASSPWGNYEQYF
TGCGCCAGCAGCCCTTGGGGGAACTACGAGCAGTACTTC
>TRBJ2-5|NA|NA|TRBV5-1
CASSFGLRETQYF
TGCGCCAGCAGCTTTGGACTCCGAGAGACCCAGTACTTC
>TRBJ1-2|few|TRBD1|TRBV18
CASSPTGGIVDDGYTF
TGTGCCAGCTCACCAACAGGGGGCATTGTGGACGATGGCTACACCTTC
>TRBJ2-5|NA|TRBD2|TRBV11-2
CASSYQTSGGGAQYF
TGTGCCAGCAGCTACCAGACTAGCGGGGGTGGGGCCCAGTACTTC
>TRBJ1-5|NA|TRBD1|TRBV6-1
CASRGQGNLNQPQHF
TGTGCCAGCAGGGGACAGGGAAATCTGAATCAGCCCCAGCATTTT
>TRBJ1-2|NA|TRBD1|TRBV5-1
CASAGTENYGYTF
TGCGCCAGCGCCGGGACAGAAAATTATGGCTACACCTTC
>TRBJ2-1|NA|TRBD2|TRBV20-1
CSVITPGTSANNEQFF
TGCAGTGTTATAACTCCCGGGACTAGCGCTAACAATGAGCAGTTCTTC
>TRBJ2-5|NA|TRBD2|TRBV5-1
CASSLVKAGSQETQYF
TGCGCCAGCAGCTTGGTCAAAGCGGGGAGCCAAGAGACCCAGTACTTC
>TRBJ2-7|few|TRBD2|TRBV5-6
CASSFSLAGNYEQYF
TGTGCCAGCAGCTTTAGCCTAGCGGGGAACTACGAGCAGTACTTC
>TRBJ2-4|NA|TRBD1|TRBV7-3
CASSPPDRFWEQYF
TGTGCCAGCAGCCCACCGGACAGGTTCTGGGAGCAGTACTTC